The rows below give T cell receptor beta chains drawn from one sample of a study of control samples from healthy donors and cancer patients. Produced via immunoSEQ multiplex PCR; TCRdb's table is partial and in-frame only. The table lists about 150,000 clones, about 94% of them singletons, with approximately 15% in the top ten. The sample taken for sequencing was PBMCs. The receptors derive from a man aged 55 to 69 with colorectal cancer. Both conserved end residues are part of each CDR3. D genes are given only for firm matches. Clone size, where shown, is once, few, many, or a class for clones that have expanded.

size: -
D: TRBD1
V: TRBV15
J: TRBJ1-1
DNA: TGTGCCACCAGCAGACCTTTGACAGGGATATACACTGAAGCTTTCTTT
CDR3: CATSRPLTGIYTEAFF

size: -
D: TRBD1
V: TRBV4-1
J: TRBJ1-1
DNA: TGCGCCAGCAGCCAGCCCCGACAGGGTAACACTGAAGCTTTCTTT
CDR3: CASSQPRQGNTEAFF

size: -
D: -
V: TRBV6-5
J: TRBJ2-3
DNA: TGTGCCAGCAGTCTCCCCTACACAGATACGCAGTATTTT
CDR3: CASSLPYTDTQYF

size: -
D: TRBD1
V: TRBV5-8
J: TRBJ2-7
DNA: TGTGCCAGCAGAAGCGACAGGGGGAACCCCTACGAGCAGTACTTC
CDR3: CASRSDRGNPYEQYF

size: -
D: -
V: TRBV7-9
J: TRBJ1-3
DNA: TGTGCCAGCATCTTAATGGGGGGAAACACCATATATTTT
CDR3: CASILMGGNTIYF

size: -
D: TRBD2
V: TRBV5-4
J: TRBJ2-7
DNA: TGTGCCAGCAGCTTGGACGCGGGGGGGCCCGGCGAGCAGTACTTC
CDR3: CASSLDAGGPGEQYF

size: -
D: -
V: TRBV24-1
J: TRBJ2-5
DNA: TGTGCCACCAGTGATTCGGCAGGGGTGGAGCAAGAGACCCAGTACTTC
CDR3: CATSDSAGVEQETQYF

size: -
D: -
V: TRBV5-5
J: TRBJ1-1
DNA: TGTGCCAGCAGCTCCACCAATCAGAACACTGAAGCTTTCTTT
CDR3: CASSSTNQNTEAFF

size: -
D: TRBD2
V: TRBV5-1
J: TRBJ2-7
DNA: TGCGCCAGCTCCCGGGGGGTCAACTACTACGAGCAGTACTTC
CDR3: CASSRGVNYYEQYF

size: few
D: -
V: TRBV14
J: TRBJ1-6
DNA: TGTGCCAGCAGCCAAGATTGGGGTTCACCCCTCCACTTT
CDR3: CASSQDWGSPLHF

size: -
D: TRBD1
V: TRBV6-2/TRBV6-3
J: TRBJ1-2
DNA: TGTGCCAGCAGTTCGCGGGACAGGGCTGGCTACACCTTC
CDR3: CASSSRDRAGYTF

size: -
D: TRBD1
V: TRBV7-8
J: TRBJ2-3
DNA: TGTGCCAGCAGCTTAGCGAGGACAGGGGGCGGGACAGATACGCAGTATTTT
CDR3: CASSLARTGGGTDTQYF

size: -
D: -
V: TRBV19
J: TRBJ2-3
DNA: TGTGCCAGCTCATCCACGCTGAGCACAGATACGCAGTATTTT
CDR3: CASSSTLSTDTQYF

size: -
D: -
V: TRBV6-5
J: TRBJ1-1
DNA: TGTGCCAGCAGTTCCTACAGGCGCACTGAAGCTTTCTTT
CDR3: CASSSYRRTEAFF

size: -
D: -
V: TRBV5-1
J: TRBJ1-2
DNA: TGCGCCAGCAGCTTGGTTTCCGGGGAGGGCTACACCTTC
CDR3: CASSLVSGEGYTF